This TCR beta chain originates from a study of blood T cell repertoires in COVID-19. Overall study: Italy, Spain and the United States were the sources of the convalescent and acute COVID-19 samples. Sources were T cells, B-cell-depleted T cells, or PBMCs; the material itself was cDNA or gDNA.

Concerning this clone itself: The junction does not match germline at one end; this may be a read error.

The CDR3 consists of 14 residues. CDR1 and CDR2 from the germline V gene are SGDLS and YYNGEE. In the source study's methods: Amplification with reference gene primers provided the estimates of nucleated cell counts. The method was immunoSEQ multiplex PCR; TCRdb's version includes in-frame clones alone and lacks a portion of them. V and J calls and clone size follow that table, whereas D and trimming were derived from the DNA. Of some 200,000 clones in the sample, 70% to 90% were seen once. The chain is built from TRBV9 and TRBJ1-2, with 7 nucleotides matching TRBD1. Sequences were obtained from peripheral blood. The origin of this receptor is a woman between 18 and 29 years old who had recovered from COVID-19. CDR3 bases: TGTGCCAGCAGCGGACAGGGCCACCACTATGGCTACATCTTC. This sequence encodes CASSGQGHHYGYIF.